The next 27 T cell receptor beta chains were all read from a single sample in a study of regulatory T cells in long-lasting Graves disease. Arm-PCR with iRepertoire HTBI primers amplified the CDR3 regions for these TCR beta libraries. TCRdb itself ran the multiplex PCR reads through MiXCR, one entry per CDR3 protein. The table has approximately 440,000 distinct CDR3 sequences, around 16% seen once. Stated time point: newly diagnosed GD, antithyroid drugs for less than 3 months. After RNA was extracted from PBMCs, the TCR library was made from it. These data were also filed under a second study, of T cells in Graves' hyperthyroidism and ophthalmopathy.

The sequencing here drew on peripheral blood mononuclear cells (PBMCs), taken at new diagnosis, from a patient treated with antithyroid drugs. The receptors originated from a man aged 35 to 55 with Graves disease.

In this sample, this clonotype turned up many times. The rearrangement joins TRBV20-1 to TRBJ2-1, with D possibly TRBD1 on 5 matching bases. The CDR3 sequence is 14 residues long. Per germline, CDR1 DFQATT and CDR2 SNEGSKA (reference sequence). V was trimmed by 1 base and J by 0 bases, leaving 7 bases between them. The CDR3 reads CSARGGPSYNEQFF. In DNA, the CDR3 is TGCAGTGCTAGAGGGGGCCCCTCCTACAATGAGCAGTTCTTC.

This clonotype was counted many times. The chain is built from TRBV3-1 and TRBJ1-2, with D hard to call. CDR1 and CDR2 (germline): LGHDT, YNNKEL (reference sequence). The CDR3 extends over 13 amino acids. The ends were cut back, 4 bases at V and 7 bases at J, with 13 bases in the middle. CDR3: CASSPRAIAGYTF. Written as DNA, the CDR3 is TGTGCCAGCAGCCCGCGGGCGATCGCTGGCTACACCTTC.

This clonotype was seen ten or more times. The J gene is TRBJ2-7, the V gene TRBV7-9; D unresolved. The CDR3 contains 12 residues. The germline CDR1 and CDR2 sequences are SEHNR and FQNEAQ (reference sequence). V dropped 1 base and J dropped 11 bases, with 12 bases sitting between them. This CDR3 reads CASSLDQTTEYF. In DNA form, the CDR3 reads TGTGCCAGCAGCTTAGATCAGACGACTGAGTACTTC.

This clonotype showed up many times. The chain links TRBV6-1 to TRBJ2-7; D is undetermined. The germline V gene encodes CDR1 MNHNS and CDR2 SASEGT. The CDR3 extends over 14 amino acids. V lost 4 bases to trimming and J lost 3 bases, with 13 bases between them. For the CDR3, the DNA is TGTGCCAGCAGTGCCGGGCCAGGATTCTACGAGCAGTACTTC. Encoded protein: CASSAGPGFYEQYF.

This chain links TRBV27 with TRBJ2-2; no clear D gene. Germline V lookup: CDR1 MNHEY, CDR2 SMNVEV (reference sequence). Trimming took off 6 bases at V and 4 bases at J, with 6 bases between the two ends. The CDR3 length is 12 residues. The CDR3 nucleotides are TGTGCCAGCAGGCAGCTCACCGGGGAGCTGTTTTTT. Residues: CASRQLTGELFF.

This clonotype showed up many times. The genes are TRBV12-3 or TRBV12-4 and TRBJ2-1; 7 nucleotides line up with TRBD1. The CDR3 is made up of 16 amino acids. Trimming took 4 bases from V and 0 from J; bases not matched to a gene: 6. The CDR3 region has the DNA TGTGCCAGCAGTTCTACGGACAGGAGCTCCTACAATGAGCAGTTCTTC. Encoded protein: CASSSTDRSSYNEQFF.

This clonotype has more than one count but fewer than ten. The V gene is TRBV2, the J gene TRBJ2-1; D possibly corresponds to TRBD2 (6 bases). CDR1 and CDR2 from the germline V gene are SNHLY and FYNNEI. The CDR3 runs to 14 residues. The V and J ends lost 6 bases and 4 bases respectively, with 13 bases between them. The CDR3 DNA reads TGTGCCAGCAGCCAAGGGACTGGATACAATGAGCAGTTCTTC. Translation gives CASSQGTGYNEQFF.

The chain combines TRBV6-2 or TRBV6-3 with TRBJ2-7, with D perhaps matching TRBD2 (5 bases). The CDR3 has 13 residues. Trimming stripped 6 bases from V and 2 bases from J, with 11 bases between. From germline, CDR1 is MNHEY and CDR2 SVGEGT. The DNA for the CDR3 is TGTGCCAGCAGCCGGGGAGTAACCTACGAGCAGTACTTC. Translation: CASSRGVTYEQYF.

In this sample, this clonotype turned up many times. This chain connects TRBV13 to TRBJ2-7, with TRBD1 matching 8 bases. With 4 bases clipped from V and 8 bases from J, the junction kept 7 bases outside the gene matches. This CDR3 comprises 13 residues. CDR1 PRHDT and CDR2 FYEKMQ come from the germline V gene (reference sequence). CDR3 residues: CASSSPDRVKQYF. The DNA for the CDR3 is TGTGCCAGCAGCTCTCCGGACAGGGTTAAGCAGTACTTC.

With respect to this clonotype: A much larger clone differs from this one at a single base, so this may be a read error. This CDR3 is CASSLSRDRNGQFF. Written as DNA, the CDR3 is TGTGCCAGCAGCCTTTCCCGGGACCGCAATGGGCAGTTCTTC. This sequence joins TRBV28 and TRBJ2-1; D may correspond to TRBD1 or TRBD2 (5 bases each). Looked up from germline, CDR1 is MDHEN and CDR2 is SYDVKM. The CDR3 extends over 14 amino acids. Full variable domain (missing parts from reference TRBV28 and TRBJ2-1): DVKVTQSSRYLVKRTGEKVFLECVQDMDHENMFWYRQDPGLGLRLIYFSYDVKMKEKGDIPEGYSVSREKKERFSLILESASTNQTSMYLCASSLSRDRNGQFFGPGTRLTVL.

This clonotype was picked up a small number of times. The V gene is TRBV20-1, the J gene TRBJ2-7; D is possibly TRBD1 (6 bases). The CDR3 has 15 amino acids. Germline lookup yields CDR1 DFQATT and CDR2 SNEGSKA (reference sequence). V was shortened by 2 bases and J by 6 bases, with 20 bases between the two germline ends. CDR3 nucleotides: TGCAGTGCTAGAATTCTCAGGGGCCTGGACTTCGAGCAGTACTTC. It translates to CSARILRGLDFEQYF.

This clonotype has more than one count but fewer than ten. V is TRBV15 and J is TRBJ1-1; D is unresolved. Looked up from germline, CDR1 is LNHNV and CDR2 is YYDKDF (reference sequence). The CDR3 loop spans 14 amino acids. V shed 5 bases and J shed 1 base, with 11 bases lying between them. CDR3 DNA: TGTGCCACCAGCGGGCGCCGACAGAACACTGAAGCTTTCTTT. Amino acids: CATSGRRQNTEAFF.

This clonotype was counted ten times or more. The CDR3 reads CASSLEASGVMQFF. DNA of the CDR3: TGTGCCAGCAGCTTAGAAGCTAGCGGCGTTATGCAGTTCTTC. This chain connects TRBV11-2 to TRBJ2-1, with 7 bases aligning to TRBD2. Per germline, CDR1 SGHAT and CDR2 FQNNGV. This CDR3 region has 14 residues. V shed 0 bases and J 12 bases; nucleotides not matched to a gene: 8.

This clonotype was seen a few times. It may be a read error: a sequence one base away is much more abundant. The chain uses TRBV27 and TRBJ2-1, with 7 positions matching TRBD2. The junction had 12 bases not matched to a gene; V was cut back by 4 bases and J by 0 bases. The CDR3 spans 18 residues. Germline lookup yields CDR1 MNHEY and CDR2 SMNVEV (reference sequence). CDR3 nucleotide sequence: TGTGCCAGCAGTTCCCGACACCTACCTAGCGGCTCCTACAATGAGCAGTTCTTC. It translates to CASSSRHLPSGSYNEQFF.

J is TRBJ1-4 and V is TRBV7-2; maybe TRBD1 (5 bases). Germline V gene data show CDR1 as SGHTA and CDR2 as FQGNSA. The V end was cut by 4 bases, the J end by 11 bases, with 8 bases between. The CDR3 is 11 amino acids. The DNA of the CDR3 is TGTGCCAGCAGCTGGGGCCGTAAACTGTTTTTT. It yields the protein CASSWGRKLFF.

In its sample, this clonotype was seen a few times. The gene calls are TRBV18 and TRBJ2-1; TRBD2 agrees at 7 bases. This CDR3 is 12 amino acids long. V lost 10 bases, J lost 7 bases, and 7 bases stayed unmatched. Looked up from germline, CDR1 is KGHSH and CDR2 is LQKENI. CDR3 DNA: TGTGCCACCGGGGGGTCTCGGAATGAGCAGTTCTTC. Its protein product is CATGGSRNEQFF.

At least ten counts were recorded for this clonotype. The gene calls are TRBV28 and TRBJ2-7; no definite D call. CDR1 is MDHEN and CDR2 is SYDVKM in the germline V gene. This CDR3 is built from 19 residues. V dropped 1 base and J dropped 2 bases, with 24 bases sitting between them. CDR3 sequence (DNA): TGTGCCAGCAGTTTATTGCCGACAAGTCTTATTAATTTGGCCTACGAGCAGTACTTC. Amino acids: CASSLLPTSLINLAYEQYF. The whole variable domain, filled in from reference TRBV28 and TRBJ2-7, reads DVKVTQSSRYLVKRTGEKVFLECVQDMDHENMFWYRQDPGLGLRLIYFSYDVKMKEKGDIPEGYSVSREKKERFSLILESASTNQTSMYLCASSLLPTSLINLAYEQYFGPGTRLTVT.

This clonotype was found a few times. The V gene is TRBV7-9, the J gene TRBJ2-6; 7 nucleotides match TRBD2. Germline lookup yields CDR1 SEHNR and CDR2 FQNEAQ (reference sequence). V shed 0 bases and J 0 bases; nucleotides not matched to a gene: 2. This CDR3 comprises 17 residues. The CDR3 here is CASSLARGISGANVLTF. CDR3 bases: TGTGCCAGCAGCTTAGCGCGGGGGATCTCTGGGGCCAACGTCCTGACTTTC.

This clonotype has ten or more counts. The rearrangement joins TRBV20-1 to TRBJ2-3; 7 bases agree with TRBD2. The CDR3 has 13 amino acids. In germline, CDR1 is DFQATT, CDR2 SNEGSKA (reference sequence). The junction had 5 bases not matched to a gene; V was cut back by 6 bases and J by 2 bases. CDR3 protein: CSAWGLLTDTQYF. As DNA, the CDR3 is TGCAGTGCCTGGGGACTACTCACAGATACGCAGTATTTT.

This clonotype was counted at least ten times. This chain uses TRBV12-3 or TRBV12-4 with TRBJ1-1; TRBD1 matches 7 bases. With 7 bases clipped from V and 9 bases from J, the junction kept 11 bases outside the gene matches. CDR3 length equals 13 residues. The CDR3 reads CASTPDRSPKAFF. CDR3 DNA sequence: TGTGCCAGCACTCCGGACAGGTCCCCCAAAGCTTTCTTT.

This clonotype was counted at least ten times. The chain couples TRBV3-1 to TRBJ2-1, with no clear D. Germline CDR1 is LGHDT and CDR2 is YNNKEL (reference sequence). The ends were cut back, 2 bases at V and 0 bases at J, with 14 bases in the middle. The CDR3 spans 17 residues. CDR3 nucleotides: TGTGCCAGCAGCCAACTCGTCGGACCGAGCTCCTACAATGAGCAGTTCTTC. Amino acid sequence: CASSQLVGPSSYNEQFF.

J is TRBJ2-7 and V is TRBV19; D may correspond to TRBD1 or TRBD2 (5 bases each). Trimming stripped 5 bases from V and 0 bases from J, with 14 bases between. CDR1 and CDR2 (germline): LNHDA, SQIVND (reference sequence). The CDR3 sequence is 15 residues long. The CDR3 protein is CASSPRGRSSYEQYF. The CDR3 DNA sequence: TGTGCCAGTAGTCCCCGGGGCCGGAGCTCCTACGAGCAGTACTTC.

This clonotype was seen a handful of times. This chain connects TRBV3-1 to TRBJ1-1; 9 bases match TRBD1. This CDR3 comprises 16 residues. Germline V gene lookup returns CDR1 LGHDT and CDR2 YNNKEL (reference sequence). V shed 9 bases and J 0 bases; nucleotides not matched to a gene: 11. The CDR3 DNA sequence: TGTGCCAGTAGGAGACAGGGGGAACTCATGAACACTGAAGCTTTCTTT. Its translation: CASRRQGELMNTEAFF.

This clonotype was seen a handful of times. The chain links TRBV7-9 to TRBJ2-7; D may be TRBD2 (6 bases). Between the trimmed V and J ends, which lost 8 bases and 4 bases, there was a span of 12 bases. CDR3 length equals 12 residues. Germline V gene data show CDR1 as SEHNR and CDR2 as FQNEAQ (reference sequence). Here the CDR3 DNA reads TGTGCCAGCGCTCGGGGGTGGTACGAGCAGTACTTC. Translation gives CASARGWYEQYF.

This clonotype is a singleton in its sample. With a much larger clone just one base away, this may be a read error. The chain has TRBV28 and TRBJ2-3; 9 nucleotides agree with TRBD2. V trimming: 6 bases; J trimming: 5 bases; junction bases outside the gene matches: 6. The germline V gene has CDR1 MDHEN and CDR2 SYDVKM. The CDR3 is made up of 14 amino acids. The CDR3 region has the DNA TGTGCCAGCAGGGCGGGAGGGAAGATAGATACGCAGTATTTT. Translated, it gives CASRAGGKIDTQYF.

In this sample, this clonotype turned up a few times. The CDR3 here is CAISGTVEGELFF. The DNA for the CDR3 is TGTGCCATCAGTGGGACAGTAGAAGGGGAGCTGTTTTTT. The rearrangement uses TRBV10-3 and TRBJ2-2; D perhaps matches TRBD1 (6 bases). CDR1 and CDR2 from the germline V gene are ENHRY and SYGVKD. The CDR3 has 13 amino acids. The V end lost 4 bases, the J end lost 8 bases, and 11 bases lay between the germline ends.

This clonotype was counted a few times. A read error is possible here, since a much larger clone lies one base away. Likely a read error: the CDR3 ends without its conserved phenylalanine or tryptophan. V gene TRBV11-2 combines with J gene TRBJ2-7; tentative D call: TRBD2 (5 bases). With 2 bases removed from V and 3 bases from J, the gap between germline ends came to 8 bases. Germline CDR1 reads SGHAT; CDR2 reads FQNNGV. The CDR3 runs 13 residues. The CDR3 region has the DNA TGTGCCAGCAGCTTACGGACTGGCTACGAGCAGTACTCC. Translation: CASSLRTGYEQYS.